This entry concerns a single T cell receptor (beta chain). Participants came from some 23 US areas, aged roughly 18 to 89 years. Trimming cost V 6 bases and J 4 bases; bases outside gene matches: 6. Germline CDR1 SNHLY, CDR2 FYNNEI. This CDR3 comprises 15 residues. The table came from immunoSEQ multiplex PCR; TCRdb's copy has only in-frame clones and leaves some out. The sample yields 300,000 to 400,000 clones, approximately 81% seen once. The sample comes from a study of blood T cell repertoires in COVID-19. The source of this sequence is a woman between 25 and 40 years old who had been exposed to COVID-19. Sequenced: PBMCs or T cells enriched from blood (not recorded which). The J gene is TRBJ2-1, the V gene TRBV2, with TRBD2 identical over 10 bases. The CDR3 reads CASSPSGSMYNEQFF. The CDR3 DNA is TGTGCCAGCAGCCCTAGCGGGAGTATGTACAATGAGCAGTTCTTC.